One sample yielded the 14 T cell receptor beta chains listed below, sequenced in a study of blood T cell repertoires in COVID-19. TCRdb's table, derived via immunoSEQ multiplex PCR, lists solely in-frame clones and lacks some. Of about 21,000 clones in the sample, around 89% were seen once. The sample was peripheral blood. The receptors derive from a man between 65 and 85 years old with active COVID-19.

This clone was recorded once. J is TRBJ2-5 and V is TRBV29-1; 8 bases are shared with TRBD2. The junction had 6 bases not matched to a gene; V was cut back by 7 bases and J by 5 bases. Per germline, CDR1 SQVTM and CDR2 ANQGSEA. This CDR3 has 12 amino acids. CDR3 sequence: CSGHGGGETQYF. CDR3 bases: TGCAGCGGCCACGGGGGGGGTGAGACCCAGTACTTC.

The rearrangement uses TRBV5-6 and TRBJ1-1; a weak D match, TRBD1 (6 bases). CDR1 SGHDT and CDR2 YYEEEE come from the germline V gene. The CDR3 is made up of 16 amino acids. V was shortened by 1 base and J by 0 bases, with 13 bases between the two germline ends. CDR3 region: CASSLNFRQVNTEAFF. The CDR3 DNA sequence: TGTGCCAGCAGCTTGAATTTTAGACAGGTGAACACTGAAGCTTTCTTT. The full variable domain, in which reference TRBV5-6 and TRBJ1-1 provide the parts outside the CDR3, is DAGVTQSPTHLIKTRGQQVTLRCSPKSGHDTVSWYQQALGQGPQFIFQYYEEEERQRGNFPDRFSGHQFPNYSSELNVNALLLGDSALYLCASSLNFRQVNTEAFFGQGTRLTVV.

The J gene is TRBJ2-1, the V gene TRBV7-9; TRBD2 aligns across 10 bases. The length of the CDR3 is 15 residues. Germline CDR1 is SEHNR and CDR2 is FQNEAQ (reference sequence). V shed 6 bases, J shed 10 bases, and the junction held 12 bases outside the gene matches. The CDR3, as DNA: TGTGCCAGCAGTCAAGGACTAGCGGTCTTTGACGAGCAGTTCTTC. Its translation is CASSQGLAVFDEQFF. Supplemented by reference TRBV7-9 and TRBJ2-1, the full variable domain reads DTGVSQNPRHKITKRGQNVTFRCDPISEHNRLYWYRQTLGQGPEFLTYFQNEAQLEKSRLLSDRFSAERPKGSFSTLEIQRTEQGDSAMYLCASSQGLAVFDEQFFGPGTRLTVL.

The chain couples TRBV20-1 to TRBJ2-7, with TRBD2 matching 14 bases. The germline V gene has CDR1 DFQATT and CDR2 SNEGSKA (reference sequence). With 3 bases clipped from V and 7 bases from J, the junction kept 11 bases outside the gene matches. The CDR3 extends over 16 amino acids. The CDR3 DNA sequence: TGCAGTGCTAGTATCGGGACTAGCGGGAGATTGATGGAGCAGTACTTC. This sequence encodes CSASIGTSGRLMEQYF.

The CDR3 loop is CASSEWLAGVPYEQYF. CDR3 DNA sequence: TGCGCCAGCAGTGAGTGGCTGGCGGGAGTGCCCTACGAGCAGTACTTC. This sequence joins TRBV10-2 and TRBJ2-7; 7 bases are a match to TRBD2. V was clipped by 1 base and J by 2 bases; unmatched bases: 8. The CDR3 runs to 16 residues. Germline V gene data show CDR1 as WSHSY and CDR2 as SAAADI.

This chain connects TRBV7-2 to TRBJ1-1; D might be TRBD1 (6 bases). V shed 2 bases and J shed 7 bases, with 17 bases lying between them. The germline CDR1 and CDR2 sequences are SGHTA and FQGNSA. The CDR3 length is 15 residues. This CDR3 is CASSLSLRTADEAFF. For the CDR3, the DNA is TGTGCCAGCAGCTTAAGTCTTAGGACAGCTGATGAAGCTTTCTTT.

This clone was counted a few times. V and J are TRBV18 and TRBJ1-6; 7 bases align to TRBD1. V shed 3 bases, J shed 5 bases, and the junction held 1 base outside the gene matches. Germline V gives CDR1 KGHSH, CDR2 LQKENI. The CDR3 has 14 residues. CDR3: CASSPQGDNSPLHF. CDR3 DNA: TGTGCCAGCTCACCGCAGGGGGATAATTCACCCCTCCACTTT.

On this clone: Other DNA sequences within the sample encode an identical CDR3. Here the CDR3 DNA reads TGCGCCAGCAGCGTGACAGGGGCTAACTATGGCTACACCTTC. It codes for CASSVTGANYGYTF. The V gene is TRBV10-2, the J gene TRBJ1-2; 8 nucleotides align to TRBD1. Germline V lookup: CDR1 WSHSY, CDR2 SAAADI. This CDR3 is 14 amino acids long. V shed 6 bases, J shed 0 bases, and the junction held 3 bases outside the gene matches.

As for this clone: At one of its ends the junction is not consistent with the germline gene, which may arise from a read error. The V gene is TRBV7-7, the J gene TRBJ1-5, with D possibly matching TRBD1 (5 bases). CDR1 and CDR2 (germline): SSHAT, FNYEAQ (reference sequence). The CDR3 is made up of 17 amino acids. CDR3 protein: CASSGPTGGVGNQPQHF. CDR3 nucleotide sequence: TGTGCTAGCAGCGGACCAACAGGAGGGGTTGGCAATCAGCCCCAGCATTTT.

The genes are TRBV25-1 and TRBJ2-5, with 7 bases matching TRBD1. CDR1 MGHDK and CDR2 SYGVNS come from the germline V gene. J gave up 5 bases and V 1 base, and 10 bases lay outside the gene matches. The CDR3 sequence is 16 residues long. The CDR3 is CASSESHRGLMETQYF. CDR3 in DNA: TGTGCCAGCAGTGAATCTCACAGGGGATTGATGGAGACCCAGTACTTC.

This chain links TRBV6-6 with TRBJ2-1, with 8 bases fitting TRBD1. This CDR3 is built from 14 residues. Trimming took 2 bases from V and 8 from J; bases not matched to a gene: 5. CDR1 and CDR2 from the germline V gene are MNHNY and SVGAGI (reference sequence). The CDR3 DNA reads TGTGCCAGCAGTTACCAGGGGGCTTGGGATGAGCAGTTCTTC. This sequence encodes CASSYQGAWDEQFF.

The chain combines TRBV12-3 or TRBV12-4 with TRBJ2-5; 9 bases are shared with TRBD2. The CDR3 consists of 13 residues. The V gene end was trimmed by 2 bases and the J gene end by 5 bases; junction bases not matched to a gene: 0. CDR3 protein: CASSLSGRETQYF. DNA for the CDR3: TGTGCCAGCAGTTTAAGCGGGAGGGAGACCCAGTACTTC.

The genes are TRBV6-4 and TRBJ2-3; the match to TRBD2 covers 12 bases. The CDR3 extends over 15 amino acids. Germline V CDR1 and CDR2: MRHNA, SNTAGT. V was clipped by 0 bases and J by 10 bases; unmatched bases: 5. DNA of the CDR3: TGTGCCAGCAGTGACTCTTGGACTAGCGGGGTTGCGCAGTATTTT. It is translated as CASSDSWTSGVAQYF.

The rearrangement uses TRBV30 and TRBJ2-7; TRBD2 is a possible D gene (5 bases). Germline V gene lookup returns CDR1 GTSNPN and CDR2 SVGIG (reference sequence). Deletions cut 3 bases from V and 7 bases from J, with 10 bases between. CDR3 length equals 11 residues. The CDR3 sequence is CAWRSGIEQYF. The CDR3 DNA sequence: TGTGCCTGGAGATCGGGGATTGAGCAGTACTTC. Together with reference TRBV30 and TRBJ2-7, the CDR3 gives the full variable domain: SQTIHQWPATLVQPVGSPLSLECTVEGTSNPNLYWYRQAAGRGLQLLFYSVGIGQISSEVPQNLSASRPQDRQFILSSKKLLLSDSGFYLCAWRSGIEQYFGPGTRLTVT.